A single sample gave rise to the 26 T cell receptor beta chains below, sequenced in a study of memory CD4+ T cells and cytomegalovirus serostatus. Single viable CD3+CD4+CD8-CD45RO+ cells were sorted as the memory CD4+ T cells. Method: immunoSEQ multiplex PCR; TCRdb's copy keeps in-frame clones and lacks some. The data hold about 75,000 clones, with just under 80% observed a single time. Sequencing was performed on memory CD4+ T cells from blood. The receptors shown here come from an adult in good health and CMV-seropositive.

This chain uses TRBV28 with TRBJ2-7, with 7 bases matching TRBD1. This CDR3 is 13 amino acids long. Germline V lookup: CDR1 MDHEN, CDR2 SYDVKM. V lost 6 bases and J lost 7; bases outside the gene matches: 9. Here the CDR3 reads CASRRGQKEEQYV. The CDR3 coding sequence is TGTGCCAGCAGACGGGGACAGAAGGAAGAGCAGTACGTC.

The genes are TRBV23-1 and TRBJ2-7, with D possibly being TRBD2 (6 bases). TRBV23-1 is filed as an ORF, its function uncertain. The CDR3 has 14 amino acids. V lost 4 bases and J lost 9, with 19 bases in between. The CDR3 reads CASSLGGNRSAQYV. CDR3 DNA: TGCGCCAGCAGTCTAGGAGGGAACCGTTCTGCGCAGTACGTC.

This chain links TRBV12-5 with TRBJ2-1, with 12 bases identical to TRBD2. Germline V lookup: CDR1 LGHNT, CDR2 FRNRAP. With V trimmed by 2 bases and J by 8 bases, 7 bases remained unmatched. CDR3 length: 16 amino acids. The CDR3 nucleotides read TGTGCTAGTGGTTTGCAGCTAGCGGGGGGGCCTTATGAGCAGTTCTTC. Amino acid sequence: CASGLQLAGGPYEQFF.

The chain links TRBV19 to TRBJ1-5, with D perhaps matching TRBD1 (6 bases). Germline CDR1 LNHDA, CDR2 SQIVND (reference sequence). V was pared by 7 bases and J by 8 bases, with 18 bases between. The CDR3 covers 14 residues. The CDR3 region has the DNA TGTGCCAGTAACCAGGGGCTCCGGGGGGAGCCCCAGCATTTT. This codes for CASNQGLRGEPQHF.

V is TRBV2 and J is TRBJ1-2, with TRBD1 as a possible D gene (6 bases). This CDR3 contains 13 residues. Looked up from germline, CDR1 is SNHLY and CDR2 is FYNNEI. V dropped 10 bases and J dropped 5 bases, with 17 bases sitting between them. CDR3 residues: CATTKEGGYGYTF. CDR3 nucleotides: TGTGCCACCACGAAGGAGGGGGGTTATGGCTACACCTTC.

The chain couples TRBV19 to TRBJ2-6; perhaps TRBD2 as D (5 bases). This CDR3 spans 15 amino acids. Germline lookup yields CDR1 LNHDA and CDR2 SQIVND (reference sequence). V lost 10 bases and J 2 bases, leaving 15 bases between the germline ends. The CDR3 sequence is CATRSVRAGANVLTF. The CDR3 region has the DNA TGTGCCACCCGCTCGGTGAGGGCTGGGGCCAACGTCCTGACTTTC. Drawing the rest from reference TRBV19 and TRBJ2-6, the complete variable domain is DGGITQSPKYLFRKEGQNVTLSCEQNLNHDAMYWYRQDPGQGLRLIYYSQIVNDFQKGDIAEGYSVSREKKESFPLTVTSAQKNPTAFYLCATRSVRAGANVLTFGAGSRLTVL.

The rearrangement links TRBV25-1 to TRBJ2-2; 8 positions match TRBD1. The CDR3 spans 15 residues. The germline gives CDR1 MGHDK, CDR2 SYGVNS. The ends lost 8 bases at V and 5 bases at J; junction bases unmatched: 10. CDR3 loop: CASFFGQGRTGELFF. DNA for the CDR3: TGTGCCAGCTTTTTCGGACAGGGAAGGACCGGGGAGCTGTTTTTT.

In its sample, this clone was seen once. This rearrangement joins TRBV5-1 to TRBJ2-3; TRBD2 is a possible D gene (5 bases). The V end was cut by 0 bases, the J end by 4 bases, with 9 bases between. The germline V gene encodes CDR1 SGHRS and CDR2 YFSETQ. CDR3 length: 14 residues. The chain's CDR3 is CASSLERLPDTQYF. CDR3 bases: TGCGCCAGCAGCTTGGAGCGGCTTCCAGATACGCAGTATTTT.

This chain joins TRBV7-2 and TRBJ2-3; the D call may be TRBD1 or TRBD2 (6 bases each). CDR3 length: 13 residues. The ends were cut back, 8 bases at V and 2 bases at J, with 11 bases in the middle. CDR1 is SGHTA and CDR2 is FQGNSA in the germline V gene. The CDR3 is CASERGDTDTQYF. The CDR3 DNA follows: TGTGCCAGCGAAAGGGGGGACACAGATACGCAGTATTTT. The complete variable domain, with remaining parts taken from reference TRBV7-2 and TRBJ2-3, reads GAGVSQSPSNKVTEKGKDVELRCDPISGHTALYWYRQSLGQGLEFLIYFQGNSAPDKSGLPSDRFSAERTGGSVSTLTIQRTQQEDSAVYLCASERGDTDTQYFGPGTRLTVL.

The chain links TRBV10-3 to TRBJ2-3, with TRBD1 matching over 10 bases. Germline V gene sequence: CDR1 ENHRY, CDR2 SYGVKD. CDR3 length: 15 amino acids. J gave up 2 bases and V 9 bases, and 8 bases lay outside the gene matches. The CDR3 sequence: CAINPGTGDTDTQYF. In DNA form, the CDR3 reads TGTGCCATAAACCCCGGGACAGGGGACACAGATACGCAGTATTTT.

This clone was detected a few times. V is TRBV10-1 and J is TRBJ1-1; the D gene is possibly TRBD1 (6 bases). From germline, CDR1 is WNHNN and CDR2 SYGVQD (reference sequence). There are 13 residues in the CDR3. With 6 bases removed from V and 0 bases from J, the gap between germline ends came to 8 bases. The chain's CDR3 is CASRQGLNTEAFF. Written as DNA, the CDR3 is TGCGCCAGCAGGCAGGGGTTGAACACTGAAGCTTTCTTT.

V usage is TRBV30 and J usage is TRBJ2-3, with D unresolved. Germline loops: CDR1 GTSNPN, CDR2 SVGIG (reference sequence). This CDR3 has 13 amino acids. V lost 5 bases to trimming and J lost 4 bases, with 13 bases between them. The CDR3 here is CAWGLDSPDTQYF. The CDR3 bases are TGTGCCTGGGGCCTAGACTCCCCAGATACGCAGTATTTT. Filled out from reference TRBV30 and TRBJ2-3, the complete variable domain reads SQTIHQWPATLVQPVGSPLSLECTVEGTSNPNLYWYRQAAGRGLQLLFYSVGIGQISSEVPQNLSASRPQDRQFILSSKKLLLSDSGFYLCAWGLDSPDTQYFGPGTRLTVL.

This chain links TRBV11-3 with TRBJ2-5, with 8 bases matching TRBD2. Germline V gives CDR1 SGHNT, CDR2 YENEEA. Germline trimming cut 8 bases from V and 1 base from J; bases unmatched to any gene: 6. The CDR3 has 14 residues. DNA of the CDR3: TGTGCCAGCTCTCGGGGGGGCCCCCAAGAGACCCAGTACTTC. Translating it yields CASSRGGPQETQYF.

The chain joins TRBV10-3 to TRBJ1-2; 8 nucleotides line up with TRBD1. J was trimmed by 6 bases and V by 4 bases; bases with no gene match: 7. CDR1 and CDR2 (germline): ENHRY, SYGVKD. This CDR3 has 14 amino acids. CDR3 sequence (DNA): TGTGCCATCAGTGGCAGGGGGCACGAGGATGGCTACACCTTC. As protein: CAISGRGHEDGYTF.

This sequence joins TRBV2 and TRBJ2-5; a possible D gene is TRBD2 (5 bases). This CDR3 has 14 amino acids. The V and J ends lost 8 bases and 5 bases respectively, with 18 bases between them. Germline loops: CDR1 SNHLY, CDR2 FYNNEI. The DNA of the CDR3 is TGTGCCAGCGGCCAAGAGGGAGCTTGGGAGACCCAGTACTTC. As protein: CASGQEGAWETQYF.

This clone was observed a few times. Other DNA sequences in the same sample also yield this CDR3. The gene calls are TRBV7-9 and TRBJ1-2; 8 bases are shared with TRBD1. The CDR3 sequence is 12 residues long. Trimming took 4 bases from V and 6 from J; bases not matched to a gene: 1. CDR1 is SEHNR and CDR2 is FQNEAQ in the germline V gene (reference sequence). CDR3 DNA: TGTGCCAGCAGCTCACAGGGGGATGGCTACACCTTC. This translates into CASSSQGDGYTF.

The chain couples TRBV2 to TRBJ2-3, with no clear D. The CDR3 runs 12 residues. Germline values: CDR1 SNHLY, CDR2 FYNNEI. The V end was cut by 10 bases, the J end by 0 bases, with 8 bases between. CDR3 nucleotides: TGTGCCACCTCGCTGAGCACAGATACGCAGTATTTT. Translating gives CATSLSTDTQYF.

The gene calls are TRBV18 and TRBJ2-2, with 8 bases lining up with TRBD1. V was clipped by 0 bases and J by 4 bases; unmatched bases: 7. The CDR3 sequence is 17 residues long. CDR1 and CDR2 from the germline V gene are KGHSH and LQKENI. CDR3 region: CASSPPTGAEVTGELFF. In DNA, the CDR3 is TGTGCCAGCTCACCACCGACAGGGGCGGAGGTCACCGGGGAGCTGTTTTTT. Looking up the rest from reference TRBV18 and TRBJ2-2 gives the full variable domain: NAGVMQNPRHLVRRRGQEARLRCSPMKGHSHVYWYRQLPEEGLKFMVYLQKENIIDESGMPKERFSAEFPKEGPSILRIQQVVRGDSAAYFCASSPPTGAEVTGELFFGEGSRLTVL.

The rearrangement links TRBV29-1 to TRBJ1-4; D is possibly TRBD1 (6 bases). The CDR3 extends over 13 amino acids. The V gene lost 7 bases and the J gene lost 7 bases, with 16 bases spanning the gap. Germline values: CDR1 SQVTM, CDR2 ANQGSEA. The CDR3, as DNA: TGCAGCGCACAGGGAGCCGGGGGTGAAAAACTGTTTTTT. It codes for CSAQGAGGEKLFF.

The table lists this clone with a count of one. CDR3 in DNA: TGTGCCAGCAGCTTAGTGGGGGAAGTCTATGGCTACACCTTC. The encoded protein is CASSLVGEVYGYTF. The chain links TRBV11-3 to TRBJ1-2; tentatively, D is TRBD1 (5 bases). The V and J ends lost 1 base and 4 bases respectively, with 10 bases between them. This CDR3 contains 14 residues. Germline CDR1 SGHNT, CDR2 YENEEA.

The gene calls are TRBV7-2 and TRBJ1-2; no reliable D call. V lost 0 bases and J lost 3, with 8 bases in between. The CDR3 covers 14 residues. Germline CDR1 and CDR2: SGHTA and FQGNSA. The CDR3 region has the DNA TGTGCCAGCAGCTTAGCAGGGCAGGACTATGGCTACACCTTC. The encoded protein is CASSLAGQDYGYTF.

This rearrangement joins TRBV14 to TRBJ2-5; D uncertain. Trimming took 4 bases from V and 5 from J, leaving 11 bases between them. The CDR3 contains 13 residues. CDR1 and CDR2 (germline): SGHDN, FVKESK. The CDR3 loop reads CASSRPDSETQYF. The CDR3 coding sequence is TGTGCCAGCAGCCGTCCCGACTCGGAGACCCAGTACTTC. The full variable domain, rest sourced from reference TRBV14 and TRBJ2-5, is EAGVTQFPSHSVIEKGQTVTLRCDPISGHDNLYWYRRVMGKEIKFLLHFVKESKQDESGMPNNRFLAERTGGTYSTLKVQPAELEDSGVYFCASSRPDSETQYFGPGTRLLVL.

The chain recombines TRBV7-8 with TRBJ2-2, with TRBD2 matching over 8 bases. The CDR3 spans 18 residues. With 2 bases clipped from V and 5 bases from J, the junction kept 13 bases outside the gene matches. Germline CDR1 is SGHVS and CDR2 is FQNEAQ. CDR3 in amino acids: CASSLWLEAGVGTGELFF. The CDR3 DNA follows: TGTGCCAGCAGCTTATGGCTCGAAGCGGGAGTTGGGACCGGGGAGCTGTTTTTT.

The chain recombines TRBV30 with TRBJ1-1; D unresolved. Germline lookup yields CDR1 GTSNPN and CDR2 SVGIG (reference sequence). V gave up 0 bases and J gave up 6 bases, with 11 bases separating them. This CDR3 is built from 13 residues. The CDR3 is CAWSVLLQSEAFF. CDR3 nucleotide sequence: TGTGCCTGGAGTGTTTTATTACAGTCTGAAGCTTTCTTT. The full variable domain, completed using reference TRBV30 and TRBJ1-1, is SQTIHQWPATLVQPVGSPLSLECTVEGTSNPNLYWYRQAAGRGLQLLFYSVGIGQISSEVPQNLSASRPQDRQFILSSKKLLLSDSGFYLCAWSVLLQSEAFFGQGTRLTVV.

V is TRBV5-6 and J is TRBJ2-1, with D perhaps matching TRBD1 (5 bases). Germline loops: CDR1 SGHDT, CDR2 YYEEEE. Trimming cost V 1 base and J 1 base, with 12 bases left between them. This CDR3 is 16 amino acids long. CDR3 region: CASSLQGLGSYNEQFF. DNA for the CDR3: TGTGCCAGCAGCTTGCAGGGCTTAGGGTCCTACAATGAGCAGTTCTTC.

V is TRBV19 and J is TRBJ2-7, with a possible D match to TRBD1 (6 bases). Germline V gene lookup returns CDR1 LNHDA and CDR2 SQIVND (reference sequence). The ends were cut back, 4 bases at V and 0 bases at J, with 16 bases in the middle. The CDR3 covers 16 residues. CDR3 amino acids: CASSTLETGHSYEQYF. CDR3 sequence (DNA): TGTGCCAGTAGTACCCTTGAGACAGGACACTCCTACGAGCAGTACTTC.